This is a list of T cell receptor beta chains from one sample in a study of response to subunit inactivated influenza vaccine. MiXCR, applied by TCRdb to the RT-PCR reads, yields one record per CDR3 protein. This table has hundreds of thousands of distinct CDR3 sequences, 14% appearing once. Specimen: PBMCs from blood, collected roughly 15 days before vaccination. The receptors here all came from a man aged 45-65 years who received an inactivated influenza vaccine. Both conserved end residues are part of each CDR3. A D gene is named only where the DNA matches it firmly. Clone size appears in some rows only: once, few, many, or a class for an expanded clone.

CDR3: CSVEPGKGNNEQFF; DNA: TGCAGCGTTGAACCGGGGAAAGGGAACAATGAGCAGTTCTTC; D: .; size: .; J: TRBJ2-1; length: 14; V: TRBV29-1
CDR3: CASSYSPFSEQYF; DNA: TGTGCCAGCAGTTACTCACCTTTTTCCGAGCAGTACTTC; D: .; size: .; J: TRBJ2-7; length: 13; V: TRBV6-5
CDR3: CASARNYGYEQYF; DNA: TGCGCCAGCGCTCGGAACTATGGGTACGAGCAGTACTTC; D: .; size: many; J: TRBJ2-7; length: 13; V: TRBV10-2
CDR3: CASSLLTRSSYEQYF; DNA: TGCGCCAGCAGCTTGTTAACAAGAAGCTCCTACGAGCAGTACTTC; D: .; size: few; J: TRBJ2-7; length: 15; V: TRBV5-1
CDR3: CASSQGTGITYEQYF; DNA: TGCGCCAGCAGCCAGGGGACAGGGATTACCTACGAGCAGTACTTC; D: TRBD1; size: .; J: TRBJ2-7; length: 15; V: TRBV4-3
CDR3: CASSPGGTGANVLTF; DNA: TGTGCCAGCAGCCCCGGGGGGACTGGGGCCAACGTCCTGACTTTC; D: TRBD2; size: .; J: TRBJ2-6; length: 15; V: TRBV9
CDR3: CSVAGEETQYF; DNA: TGCAGCGTTGCGGGAGAAGAGACCCAGTACTTC; D: .; size: many; J: TRBJ2-5; length: 11; V: TRBV29-1
CDR3: CASSSGGSNQPQHF; DNA: TGTGCCAGCAGCTCGGGTGGGAGCAATCAGCCCCAGCATTTT; D: .; size: many; J: TRBJ1-5; length: 14; V: TRBV28
CDR3: CASSQVTVGSYEQYF; DNA: TGTGCCAGCAGCCAAGTGACAGTCGGGTCCTACGAGCAGTACTTC; D: .; size: .; J: TRBJ2-7; length: 15; V: TRBV3-1
CDR3: CASSLAAPGANVLTF; DNA: TGTGCCAGCAGCTTAGCGGCTCCCGGGGCCAACGTCCTGACTTTC; D: .; size: .; J: TRBJ2-6; length: 15; V: TRBV7-9
CDR3: CASRDSGGYTF; DNA: TGTGCCAGCAGGGACAGTGGGGGCTACACCTTC; D: .; size: .; J: TRBJ1-2; length: 11; V: TRBV25-1
CDR3: CASSQDERAHPMNTEAFF; DNA: TGCGCCAGCAGCCAAGATGAAAGGGCACATCCAATGAACACTGAAGCTTTCTTT; D: .; size: .; J: TRBJ1-1; length: 18; V: TRBV4-1
CDR3: CASSLQDSGAFF; DNA: TGTGCCAGCAGTTTACAGGACTCTGGGGCTTTCTTT; D: .; size: few; J: TRBJ1-1; length: 12; V: TRBV28
CDR3: CAGGAGGPLYEQYF; DNA: TGTGCCGGGGGGGCGGGGGGCCCCCTCTACGAGCAGTACTTC; D: TRBD2; size: few; J: TRBJ2-7; length: 14; V: TRBV28
CDR3: CSVENDKYEQYF; DNA: TGCAGCGTTGAAAATGACAAATACGAGCAGTACTTC; D: .; size: .; J: TRBJ2-7; length: 12; V: TRBV29-1
CDR3: CATSRDVIRSGWNTGELFF; DNA: TGTGCCACCAGCAGAGACGTCATTCGGTCAGGCTGGAACACCGGGGAGCTGTTTTTT; D: .; size: many; J: TRBJ2-2; length: 19; V: TRBV15
CDR3: CASSLGWPAGRFF; DNA: TGTGCCAGCAGCTTAGGGTGGCCAGCGGGACGGTTCTTC; D: TRBD2; size: .; J: TRBJ2-1; length: 13; V: TRBV11-2
CDR3: CASSLGHPEETQYF; DNA: TGCGCCAGCAGCTTGGGACACCCGGAGGAGACCCAGTACTTC; D: .; size: .; J: TRBJ2-5; length: 14; V: TRBV5-1
CDR3: CASSLSGGTGNTDTQYF; DNA: TGTGCCAGCAGTTTATCGGGGGGTACAGGAAACACAGATACGCAGTATTTT; D: TRBD2; size: few; J: TRBJ2-3; length: 17; V: TRBV28
CDR3: CASREVGTRGFGEQFF; DNA: TGTGCCAGCAGGGAGGTCGGGACTAGAGGTTTTGGTGAGCAGTTCTTC; D: TRBD2; size: few; J: TRBJ2-1; length: 16; V: TRBV2
CDR3: CATSREQGTFETQYF; DNA: TGTGCCACCAGCAGAGAACAGGGCACCTTTGAGACCCAGTACTTC; D: .; size: few; J: TRBJ2-5; length: 15; V: TRBV15
CDR3: CASSQASYYEQYF; DNA: TGTGCCAGCAGCCAAGCTAGCTACTACGAGCAGTACTTC; D: .; size: .; J: TRBJ2-7; length: 13; V: TRBV3-1
CDR3: CSVEDLGQWINNEQFF; DNA: TGCAGCGTTGAAGATCTTGGGCAGTGGATTAACAATGAGCAGTTCTTC; D: .; size: .; J: TRBJ2-1; length: 16; V: TRBV29-1
CDR3: CASSLRRGDSYNEQFF; DNA: TGTGCCAGCAGCTTACGGCGCGGGGACTCCTACAATGAGCAGTTCTTC; D: .; size: many; J: TRBJ2-1; length: 16; V: TRBV7-3
CDR3: CSARGSSGFYNEQFF; DNA: TGCAGTGCTAGAGGGTCTAGCGGATTTTACAATGAGCAGTTCTTC; D: TRBD2; size: .; J: TRBJ2-1; length: 15; V: TRBV20-1
CDR3: CASSLQYTQYF; DNA: TGTGCCAGCAGTTTACAGTATACGCAGTATTTT; D: .; size: .; J: TRBJ2-3; length: 11; V: TRBV28
CDR3: CASSGTSRNYEQYF; DNA: TGTGCCAGCAGCGGGACTTCTCGCAACTACGAGCAGTACTTC; D: .; size: .; J: TRBJ2-7; length: 14; V: TRBV7-2
CDR3: CSGGRSNTGELFF; DNA: TGCAGTGGGGGCAGATCGAACACCGGGGAGCTGTTTTTT; D: .; size: few; J: TRBJ2-2; length: 13; V: TRBV20-1
CDR3: CASSYSGVWGNEQFF; DNA: TGTGCCAGCAGTTACTCAGGTGTATGGGGGAATGAGCAGTTCTTC; D: .; size: few; J: TRBJ2-1; length: 15; V: TRBV6-5
CDR3: CASRGWTGVYTEAFF; DNA: TGTGCCAGTAGAGGGTGGACAGGGGTATACACTGAAGCTTTCTTT; D: TRBD1; size: .; J: TRBJ1-1; length: 15; V: TRBV19
CDR3: CAWSVIAYTDTQYF; DNA: TGTGCCTGGAGTGTAATAGCGTACACAGATACGCAGTATTTT; D: .; size: few; J: TRBJ2-3; length: 14; V: TRBV30
CDR3: CAWSVRGAEQFF; DNA: TGTGCCTGGAGTGTGAGGGGAGCTGAGCAGTTCTTC; D: .; size: .; J: TRBJ2-1; length: 12; V: TRBV30
CDR3: CASSDSGGPGGELFF; DNA: TGCGCCAGCAGCGACAGCGGGGGGCCCGGCGGGGAGCTGTTTTTT; D: TRBD2; size: .; J: TRBJ2-2; length: 15; V: TRBV10-1
CDR3: CASSLVGGARTGELFF; DNA: TGTGCCAGCAGCTTAGTAGGGGGGGCAAGGACCGGGGAGCTGTTTTTT; D: .; size: many; J: TRBJ2-2; length: 16; V: TRBV7-8
CDR3: CASSTVDRTSEIYNEQFF; DNA: TGTGCCTCGTCCACCGTCGACAGGACCAGCGAGATATACAATGAGCAGTTCTTC; D: .; size: once; J: TRBJ2-1; length: 18; V: TRBV28
CDR3: CSASRASGYEQYF; DNA: TGCAGTGCTAGTAGGGCTAGCGGATACGAGCAGTACTTC; D: TRBD2; size: .; J: TRBJ2-7; length: 13; V: TRBV20-1
CDR3: CASSVWPNEQFF; DNA: TGTGCCAGCAGTGTCTGGCCGAATGAGCAGTTCTTC; D: .; size: few; J: TRBJ2-1; length: 12; V: TRBV2
CDR3: CASRTGGNQPQHF; DNA: TGTGCCAGCAGGACAGGGGGTAATCAGCCCCAGCATTTT; D: TRBD1; size: many; J: TRBJ1-5; length: 13; V: TRBV28
CDR3: CASRRFPESYNEQFF; DNA: TGCGCCAGCAGGAGGTTCCCAGAGTCCTACAATGAGCAGTTCTTC; D: .; size: many; J: TRBJ2-1; length: 15; V: TRBV4-1
CDR3: CASSSNRENTEAFF; DNA: TGTGCCAGCAGCTCGAACAGGGAAAACACTGAAGCTTTCTTT; D: .; size: .; J: TRBJ1-1; length: 14; V: TRBV11-1
CDR3: CASSLTSGGSEQYF; DNA: TGTGCCAGCAGCCTGACTAGCGGGGGATCGGAGCAGTACTTC; D: TRBD2; size: .; J: TRBJ2-7; length: 14; V: TRBV7-6
CDR3: CSASLAGGNDEQFF; DNA: TGCAGTGCTTCTCTAGCGGGGGGAAACGATGAGCAGTTCTTC; D: TRBD2; size: .; J: TRBJ2-1; length: 14; V: TRBV20-1
CDR3: CSAYSAGELFF; DNA: TGCAGTGCTTACAGTGCCGGGGAGCTGTTTTTT; D: .; size: few; J: TRBJ2-2; length: 11; V: TRBV20-1
CDR3: CASSKGTGDFYEQYF; DNA: TGTGCCAGCAGCAAAGGGACAGGGGATTTCTACGAGCAGTACTTC; D: TRBD1; size: .; J: TRBJ2-7; length: 15; V: TRBV7-8
CDR3: CASRGAGQKTPTNEKLFF; DNA: TGCGCCAGCAGGGGGGCGGGACAGAAGACGCCAACTAATGAAAAACTGTTTTTT; D: TRBD1; size: .; J: TRBJ1-4; length: 18; V: TRBV4-1
CDR3: CASSLADDRGRVGEKLFF; DNA: TGTGCCAGCAGCTTAGCCGACGACAGGGGTAGAGTCGGTGAAAAACTGTTTTTT; D: TRBD1; size: few; J: TRBJ1-4; length: 18; V: TRBV7-3